The entry that follows covers one T cell receptor (beta chain) sequence. The antigen is unknown. The data stem from a study of shared clonotypes between healthy human individuals. The CDR3 runs to 13 residues. V was pared by 5 bases and J by 0 bases, with 10 bases between. Germline CDR1 is GTSNPN and CDR2 is SVGIG (reference sequence). Study-level findings and limits: Expectations were that clonotype sharing among donors would be affected by sequencing depth. Naive subsets typically showed greater estimated richness than memory subsets. Relative to clonotypes present in all four donors, those not shared had lower generation probabilities.

The test was conducted at deep level. Assay used: immunoSEQ multiplex PCR; TCRdb lists only in-frame clones, some missing. The table shows roughly 410,000 clones, with 96% occurring only once. This chain uses TRBV30 with TRBJ1-1; D uncertain. This TCR was sampled from a man younger than 40 in good health. The sample taken for sequencing was memory CD8+ T cells sorted from blood. Stated subset: CD45RO+ cells pooled with CCR7-negative TemRA cells. CDR3 DNA sequence: TGTGCCTGGTCTCCAATCTTGAACACTGAAGCTTTCTTT. Translated: CAWSPILNTEAFF.